The clone carrying this TCR beta chain was detected a few times. The antigen remains unidentified. With the Oncomine TCR Beta short-read assay, DNA from cultured CD4+ T cells was sequenced. A single record per CDR3 protein comes from TCRdb applying MiXCR to the PCR reads. The data show roughly 20,000 distinct CDR3 sequences, around 30% seen once. The J segment lost 8 bases and the V segment lost 6 bases, leaving 5 bases of the junction unmatched. The CDR3 is made up of 13 amino acids. CDR1 is MNHEY, CDR2 SMNVEV, per germline (reference sequence). The treatment: roughly ten-day PBMC culture with coronavirus spike peptide pools or control peptides (ViraFEST assay). Culture proceeded for approximately eleven days, and CD4+ T cells were then isolated by negative selection. This record comes from a study of vaccination and CD4 T cells after COVID-19. Overall study context: Post-diagnosis, post-COVID samples were collected after a median approximately 92 days, ranging 35 to 161.

Sequenced input: cultured CD4+ T cells from blood. The TCR was taken from a human donor with COVID-19. J is TRBJ1-4 and V is TRBV27; 8 positions agree with TRBD1. The CDR3 loop reads CASRRQGTEKLFF. In nucleotides, the CDR3 is TGTGCCAGCAGACGACAGGGGACGGAAAAACTGTTTTTT. The full variable domain, with the rest looked up from reference TRBV27 and TRBJ1-4, is EAQVTQNPRYLITVTGKKLTVTCSQNMNHEYMSWYRQDPGLGLRQIYYSMNVEVTDKGDVPEGYKVSRKEKRNFPLILESPSPNQTSLYFCASRRQGTEKLFFGSGTQLSVL.